Listed below are T cell receptor beta chains from one sample, sequenced in a study of blood T cell repertoires in COVID-19. Using immunoSEQ multiplex PCR, the repertoire was profiled, and TCRdb retains in-frame clones only, with some absent. The sample yields 100,000 or so clones, roughly 85% seen once. Sequenced: peripheral blood. The origin of the receptors is a woman in her sixties or seventies with active or convalescent COVID-19. The CDR3 runs from the conserved cysteine through the conserved F or W. The order of the fields is clone size, V gene, J gene, D gene, CDR3 DNA, CDR3 protein. A D gene is named only where the DNA matches it firmly. A row's size may be missing; if present it is once, few, many or a size class.

-	TRBV6-5	TRBJ2-4	-	TGTGCCAGCACCAGGGGCGGGGGAAACATTCAGTACTTC	CASTRGGGNIQYF
-	TRBV7-9	TRBJ2-6	-	TGTGCCAGCAGCTTAGGCAGGGCTGGCGCCAACGTCCTGACTTTC	CASSLGRAGANVLTF
once	TRBV11-3	TRBJ2-3	-	TGTGCCAGCAGCTTAGATCGCATCGGGAAGCCCACAGATACGCAGTATTTT	CASSLDRIGKPTDTQYF
-	TRBV12-3/TRBV12-4	TRBJ2-1	-	TGTGCCAGCAGCTCTCCAGTGGGCGATGAGCAGTTCTTC	CASSSPVGDEQFF
-	TRBV29-1	TRBJ1-2	-	TGCAGCGCCCGGGACACCTACATAAGTAGCTATGGCTACACCTTC	CSARDTYISSYGYTF
-	TRBV30	TRBJ1-1	-	TGTGCCTGGAGTCACCTCGCAGGGAGGGGTGAAGCTTTCTTT	CAWSHLAGRGEAFF
-	TRBV7-3	TRBJ2-1	-	TGTGCCAGCAGCGCTCAACCCGGGGCCTACAATGAGCAGTTCTTC	CASSAQPGAYNEQFF
-	TRBV7-2	TRBJ2-1	-	TGTGCCAGCAGCTTAGGACACCCGCCCTTCTTC	CASSLGHPPFF
once	TRBV25-1	TRBJ2-7	TRBD1	TGTGCCAGCAGCCCCCCGGGACAGGGCTTCTACGAGCAGTACTTC	CASSPPGQGFYEQYF
-	TRBV5-1	TRBJ2-3	-	TGCGCCAGCAGCCCAATAGGAGACCGCACAGATACGCAGTATTTT	CASSPIGDRTDTQYF
-	TRBV27	TRBJ1-6	TRBD1	TGTGCCAGCAGTGCCTCGGACAGGGGGCAATCACCCCTCCACTTT	CASSASDRGQSPLHF
few	TRBV7-9	TRBJ1-2	TRBD1	TGTGCCAGCAGCGCCCGACAGGGGGCGCCTGGCTACACCTTC	CASSARQGAPGYTF
-	TRBV9	TRBJ2-1	-	TGTGCCAGCAGCTTCGGCGGTTACAATGAGCAGTTCTTC	CASSFGGYNEQFF
-	TRBV30	TRBJ1-5	TRBD1	TGTGCCTGGAGTGTCGGTACAGGGGGCAGACAGCCCCAGCATTTT	CAWSVGTGGRQPQHF
-	TRBV28	TRBJ1-5	-	TGTGCCAGCCGAGGTAACGATCAGCCCCAGCATTTT	CASRGNDQPQHF
few	TRBV5-1	TRBJ1-2	TRBD1	TGCGCCAGCAGCTGGACAGGGGGTGTGAACTATGGCTACACCTTC	CASSWTGGVNYGYTF
once	TRBV29-1	TRBJ2-5	TRBD1	TGCAGCGCGACAGGGGGCCAAGAGACCCAGTACTTC	CSATGGQETQYF
-	TRBV24-1	TRBJ2-5	-	TGTGCCACCAGTGATACCCAGGGCCAAGAGACCCAGTACTTC	CATSDTQGQETQYF
-	TRBV5-4	TRBJ1-2	-	TGTGCCAGCAGCTTGGAACAGAACTATGGCTACACCTTC	CASSLEQNYGYTF
-	TRBV10-3	TRBJ1-2	-	TGTGCCATCAGTGACCCGGGTAGGGGAAACTATGGCTACACCTTC	CAISDPGRGNYGYTF
once	TRBV30	TRBJ2-3	TRBD2	TGTGCCTGGGGCAGCGGGAGATGGACTAAAGATACGCAGTATTTT	CAWGSGRWTKDTQYF
-	TRBV30	TRBJ1-3	TRBD1	TGTGCCTGGGCCCCAGGGGGCGCGGGAAACACCATATATTTT	CAWAPGGAGNTIYF
-	TRBV6-5	TRBJ1-2	-	TGTGCCGTACAGTTTGTTCGCGACTATGGCTACACCTTC	CAVQFVRDYGYTF
once	TRBV11-2	TRBJ2-1	-	TGTGCCAGCAGCTTAGATGCCAGGGCAATCTTC	CASSLDARAIF
-	TRBV24-1	TRBJ1-5	-	TGTGCCACCAGTGATGCCAGACAGTATAGCAATCAGCCCCAGCATTTT	CATSDARQYSNQPQHF
-	TRBV9	TRBJ2-5	TRBD2	TGTGCCAGCAGCGTCGGTCTAGCGGGGGGCCAAATATCACAAGAGACCCAGTACTTC	CASSVGLAGGQISQETQYF
-	TRBV2	TRBJ2-1	TRBD2	TGTGCCAGCAGTGAACTAGCGGTATACAATGAGCAGTTCTTC	CASSELAVYNEQFF
-	TRBV29-1	TRBJ2-7	-	TGCAGGTGTTTAGGGGCGGCTGTATACGAGCAGTACTTC	CRCLGAAVYEQYF
-	TRBV5-1	TRBJ2-3	TRBD2	TGCGCCAGCAGCTTGGGCCGGGAGGTGGATACGCAGTATTTT	CASSLGREVDTQYF
-	TRBV6-5	TRBJ1-1	-	TGTGCCAGCAGTTACGGGGCAGTCAACACTGAAGCTTTCTTT	CASSYGAVNTEAFF
-	TRBV7-9	TRBJ2-7	-	TGTGCCAGCAGCTTAGGACAGCTATACGAGCAGTACTTC	CASSLGQLYEQYF
-	TRBV28	TRBJ1-6	-	TGTGCCAGCGGGACTAGTCCCGTAAATTCACCCCTCCACTTT	CASGTSPVNSPLHF
-	TRBV14	TRBJ1-6	-	TGTGCCAGCAGCCAAGATAGAGGGCGCGATAATTCACCCCTCCACTTT	CASSQDRGRDNSPLHF
-	TRBV5-1	TRBJ1-1	TRBD1	TGCGCCAGCAGCCTTGAGGGGGCGTTCACTGAAGCTTTCTTT	CASSLEGAFTEAFF
-	TRBV4-3	TRBJ1-3	-	TGCGCCAGCAGCCAAGCCTGGGGGCAGAGAGGAAACACCATATATTTT	CASSQAWGQRGNTIYF
-	TRBV14	TRBJ1-3	-	TGTGCCAGCAGCCAAGATTTGGAGGGGACTGCTCGCTTT	CASSQDLEGTARF
-	TRBV18	TRBJ2-5	TRBD1	TGTGCCAGCTCACTAGACAGGGGAACCCAAGAGACCCAGTACTTC	CASSLDRGTQETQYF
-	TRBV7-2	TRBJ2-2	TRBD1	TGTGCCAGCAGCTTTGGGACAGGTTCGGACACCGGGGAGCTGTTTTTT	CASSFGTGSDTGELFF
few	TRBV12-3/TRBV12-4	TRBJ1-2	-	TGTGCCAGCAGCCAGACAGAGAACTATGGCTACACCTTC	CASSQTENYGYTF
-	TRBV6-5	TRBJ2-7	TRBD1	TGTGCCAGCACCCGAGGACAGGGGACATACGAGCAGTACTTC	CASTRGQGTYEQYF
-	TRBV24-1	TRBJ2-1	TRBD1	TGTGCCACCAGTCGACCGGGACAGGCCTACAATGAGCAGTTCTTC	CATSRPGQAYNEQFF
-	TRBV7-6	TRBJ2-5	TRBD1	TGTGCCAGCAGCTTACTGGACAGGGAACAAGAGACCCAGTACTTC	CASSLLDREQETQYF
-	TRBV6-6	TRBJ2-5	TRBD1	TGTGCCAGCAGTCAACCATGGACAGGGAGAATAGGGCCATCCCAAGAGACCCAGTACTTC	CASSQPWTGRIGPSQETQYF
few	TRBV15	TRBJ2-1	TRBD1	TGTGCCACCAGCAGGGACAGGGGCCCCTACAATGAGCAGTTCTTC	CATSRDRGPYNEQFF
-	TRBV9	TRBJ2-7	TRBD2	TGTGCCAGCAGCCCCAGCGTGGGGGGGGCCTACGAGCAGTACTTC	CASSPSVGGAYEQYF
-	TRBV9	TRBJ2-2	-	TGTGCCAGCAGCGCGAACTTCGGGACACTGAACACCGGGGAGCTGTTTTTT	CASSANFGTLNTGELFF
-	TRBV6-5	TRBJ1-4	-	TGTGCCGTGGGCAGGGTACTTAATGAAAAACTGTTTTTT	CAVGRVLNEKLFF
once	TRBV5-1	TRBJ2-1	-	TGCGCCAGCAGCTGGACTGTGAGCTCCTACAATGAGCAGTTCTTC	CASSWTVSSYNEQFF
-	TRBV7-9	TRBJ2-1	-	TGTGCCAGCAGCCACCCCGGGACTGGGTACAATGAGCAGTTCTTC	CASSHPGTGYNEQFF
-	TRBV20-1	TRBJ1-2	-	TGCAGTGCTAGTCTCACGACAGGCAACTATGGCTACACCTTC	CSASLTTGNYGYTF
-	TRBV4-1	TRBJ1-2	TRBD1	TGCGCCAGCAGCCCTCAGGGACAGGGCGGCTATGGCTACACCTTC	CASSPQGQGGYGYTF
-	TRBV10-3	TRBJ2-2	-	TGTGCCATCGGGAGAGGAGAGGTCGGGGAGCTGTTTTTT	CAIGRGEVGELFF
-	TRBV11-3	TRBJ2-1	TRBD2	TGTGCCAGCAGCTTAGGGCGGGGGGGGTACAATGAGCAGTTCTTC	CASSLGRGGYNEQFF
-	TRBV12-3/TRBV12-4	TRBJ1-5	-	TGTGCCAGCAGTTTCTCAGGGGCGCAGCCCCAGCATTTT	CASSFSGAQPQHF